This T cell receptor beta chain was observed in a study of blood T cell repertoires in COVID-19. Study at large: Sample material is recorded as cDNA or gDNA derived from T cells, B-cell-depleted T cells, or PBMCs.

CDR1 is KGHSH and CDR2 is LQKENI in the germline V gene. The V segment lost 6 bases and the J segment 3 bases; nucleotides outside the gene matches: 12. CDR3 length equals 18 residues. Sequenced by immunoSEQ multiplex PCR; TCRdb stores in-frame clones only, minus some. Of over 130,000 clones listed, more than 80% are singletons. V and J are TRBV18 and TRBJ2-3; 13 bases agree with TRBD2. Sample: peripheral blood. This receptor was obtained from a man between 65 and 85 years old with acute or convalescent COVID-19. The CDR3 DNA is TGTGCCAGCTCCCCGCGAACTGGGACTAGCGGGACTACAGATACGCAGTATTTT. This sequence encodes CASSPRTGTSGTTDTQYF.